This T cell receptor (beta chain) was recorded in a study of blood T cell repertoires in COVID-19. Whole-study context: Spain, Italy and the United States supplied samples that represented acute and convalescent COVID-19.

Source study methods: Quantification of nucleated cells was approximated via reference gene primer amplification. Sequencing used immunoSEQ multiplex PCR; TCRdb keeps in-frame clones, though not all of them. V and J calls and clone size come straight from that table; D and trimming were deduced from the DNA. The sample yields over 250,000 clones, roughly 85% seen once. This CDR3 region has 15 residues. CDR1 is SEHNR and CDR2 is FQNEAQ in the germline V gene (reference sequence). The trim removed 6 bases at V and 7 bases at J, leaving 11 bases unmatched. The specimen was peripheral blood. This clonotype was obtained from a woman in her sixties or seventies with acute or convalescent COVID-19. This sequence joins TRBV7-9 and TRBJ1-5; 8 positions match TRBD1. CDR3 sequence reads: CASSLGQGSWQPQHF. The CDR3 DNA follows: TGTGCCAGCAGTCTCGGACAGGGTTCATGGCAGCCCCAGCATTTT.